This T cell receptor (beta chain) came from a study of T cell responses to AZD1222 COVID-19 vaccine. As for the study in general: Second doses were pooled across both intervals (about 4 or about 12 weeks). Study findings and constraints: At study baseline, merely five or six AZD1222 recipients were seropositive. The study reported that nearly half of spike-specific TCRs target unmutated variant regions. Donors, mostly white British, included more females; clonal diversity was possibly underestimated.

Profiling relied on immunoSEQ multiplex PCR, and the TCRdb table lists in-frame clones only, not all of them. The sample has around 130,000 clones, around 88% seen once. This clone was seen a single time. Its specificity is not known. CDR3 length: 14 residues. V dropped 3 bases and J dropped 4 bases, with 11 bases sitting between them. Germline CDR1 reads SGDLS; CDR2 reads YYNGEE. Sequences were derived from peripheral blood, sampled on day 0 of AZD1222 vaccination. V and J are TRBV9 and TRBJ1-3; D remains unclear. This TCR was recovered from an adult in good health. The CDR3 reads CASSAPTAGNTIYF. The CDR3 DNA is TGTGCCAGCAGCGCTCCGACGGCCGGAAACACCATATATTTT.